A selection of T cell receptor beta chains follows, all from one sample in a study of T cell responses to AZD1222 COVID-19 vaccine. This table comes from immunoSEQ multiplex PCR, and its TCRdb copy is limited to in-frame clones, with some not included. The table includes some 100,000 clones, more than 70% detected once. The sequencing used peripheral blood, collected 28 days after the second AZD1222 dose. The receptors here all came from an adult who received the AZD1222 COVID-19 vaccine. Each CDR3 is given with its conserved first and last residue. Each record gives: D gene, J gene, V gene, clone size, CDR3 DNA, CDR3 protein. D genes are given only for firm matches. Expanded clones are given a class, and other clones once, few, many or no size at all.

d_call: .
j_call: TRBJ1-2
v_call: TRBV28
clone_size: .
cdr3_nt: TGTGCCAGCAGAGATGGGACGGACCAAGGCTACACCTTC
cdr3_aa: CASRDGTDQGYTF

d_call: TRBD2
j_call: TRBJ2-1
v_call: TRBV2
clone_size: .
cdr3_nt: TGTGCCAGCAGTGTCCGGCGGGAGAACAATGAGCAGTTCTTC
cdr3_aa: CASSVRRENNEQFF

d_call: .
j_call: TRBJ1-6
v_call: TRBV6-5
clone_size: .
cdr3_nt: TGTGCCAGCAGTTACTCGTGGGGGGCGAATAATTCACCCCTCCACTTT
cdr3_aa: CASSYSWGANNSPLHF

d_call: TRBD1
j_call: TRBJ2-7
v_call: TRBV29-1
clone_size: few
cdr3_nt: TGCAGCGTTGAAGATCGAGGGACAGGGTTGTACGAGCAGTACTTC
cdr3_aa: CSVEDRGTGLYEQYF

d_call: .
j_call: TRBJ1-5
v_call: TRBV28
clone_size: .
cdr3_nt: TGTGCCAGCAGTTTAGGGGGCAGCACCTATAGCAATCAGCCCCAGCATTTT
cdr3_aa: CASSLGGSTYSNQPQHF

d_call: TRBD1
j_call: TRBJ1-2
v_call: TRBV5-1
clone_size: .
cdr3_nt: TGCGCCAGCAGCTTGGCCACAGGGGATGGCTACACCTTC
cdr3_aa: CASSLATGDGYTF

d_call: .
j_call: TRBJ1-3
v_call: TRBV2
clone_size: .
cdr3_nt: TGTGCCAGCACCAGTTTCTCTGGAAACACCATATATTTT
cdr3_aa: CASTSFSGNTIYF

d_call: TRBD2
j_call: TRBJ2-2
v_call: TRBV18
clone_size: .
cdr3_nt: TGTGCCAGCTCACCACCGGCTAGCGGCCACGCGAACACCGGGGAGCTGTTTTTT
cdr3_aa: CASSPPASGHANTGELFF

d_call: .
j_call: TRBJ1-2
v_call: TRBV7-8
clone_size: .
cdr3_nt: TGTGCCAGCAGCCCAAACGACAGTGGCTACACCTTC
cdr3_aa: CASSPNDSGYTF

d_call: TRBD2
j_call: TRBJ2-1
v_call: TRBV7-8
clone_size: few
cdr3_nt: TGTGCCAGCAGCGCCCGGCGGGGGGACAATGAGCAGTTCTTC
cdr3_aa: CASSARRGDNEQFF

d_call: .
j_call: TRBJ1-1
v_call: TRBV28
clone_size: .
cdr3_nt: TGTGCCAGCAGAACTGTCGGTGAAGCTTTCTTT
cdr3_aa: CASRTVGEAFF

d_call: TRBD2
j_call: TRBJ2-4
v_call: TRBV11-3
clone_size: .
cdr3_nt: TGTGCCAGCAGCTTAAACGTCGCGGGAGAGAAGTACTTC
cdr3_aa: CASSLNVAGEKYF

d_call: TRBD1
j_call: TRBJ1-6
v_call: TRBV30
clone_size: .
cdr3_nt: TGTGCCTGGAGTGTAGCGGCAGGGGGCTCCTATAATTCACCCCTCCACTTT
cdr3_aa: CAWSVAAGGSYNSPLHF

d_call: .
j_call: TRBJ1-1
v_call: TRBV6-5
clone_size: .
cdr3_nt: TGTGCCAGCAGTACTTTTATTAGGGAGAGTCGCTTCTTT
cdr3_aa: CASSTFIRESRFF

d_call: .
j_call: TRBJ2-7
v_call: TRBV2
clone_size: few
cdr3_nt: TGTGCCAGCGCTCCGCCGGCTAGGACCGGAATCTACGAGCAGTACTTC
cdr3_aa: CASAPPARTGIYEQYF

d_call: .
j_call: TRBJ2-1
v_call: TRBV7-9
clone_size: .
cdr3_nt: TGTGCCAGCAGCTTTCGGGTTGGACGGTACAATGAGCAGTTCTTC
cdr3_aa: CASSFRVGRYNEQFF

d_call: .
j_call: TRBJ1-4
v_call: TRBV7-9
clone_size: .
cdr3_nt: TGTGCCAGCAGCCAAAGACTGGGGGAAAATGAAAAACTGTTTTTT
cdr3_aa: CASSQRLGENEKLFF

d_call: .
j_call: TRBJ2-5
v_call: TRBV10-2
clone_size: .
cdr3_nt: TGCGCCAGCAGTGGCATTCCCTCGGCAGAGACCCAGTACTTC
cdr3_aa: CASSGIPSAETQYF

d_call: .
j_call: TRBJ2-5
v_call: TRBV5-4
clone_size: .
cdr3_nt: TGTGCCAGCAGCGTTACTAACGACCAGACCCAGTACTTC
cdr3_aa: CASSVTNDQTQYF

d_call: TRBD2
j_call: TRBJ2-1
v_call: TRBV10-1
clone_size: once
cdr3_nt: TGCGCCAGCAGTGCGGGGGCCACTAGCGGGAGCCTAAATGAGCAGTTCTTC
cdr3_aa: CASSAGATSGSLNEQFF

d_call: TRBD1
j_call: TRBJ1-1
v_call: TRBV11-2
clone_size: once
cdr3_nt: TGTGCCAGCAGCCCATACGGACAGGGGAACACTGAAGCTTTCTTT
cdr3_aa: CASSPYGQGNTEAFF

d_call: .
j_call: TRBJ2-7
v_call: TRBV9
clone_size: .
cdr3_nt: TGTGCCAGCAGCGCTAAGGGGGGCAACGAGCAGTACTTC
cdr3_aa: CASSAKGGNEQYF

d_call: TRBD2
j_call: TRBJ2-5
v_call: TRBV5-1
clone_size: .
cdr3_nt: TGCGCCAGCAGCTTGGCCGGGGGGAGACAAGAGACCCAGTACTTC
cdr3_aa: CASSLAGGRQETQYF

d_call: TRBD1
j_call: TRBJ1-2
v_call: TRBV11-3
clone_size: .
cdr3_nt: TGTGCCAGCAGCCCTCGGGACAGATTCTATGGCTACACCTTC
cdr3_aa: CASSPRDRFYGYTF

d_call: .
j_call: TRBJ1-6
v_call: TRBV3-1/TRBV3-2
clone_size: .
cdr3_nt: TGTGCCAGCAGCCAAGAGTCCGCAGATGCAACCCTCCACTTT
cdr3_aa: CASSQESADATLHF

d_call: .
j_call: TRBJ1-2
v_call: TRBV7-2
clone_size: .
cdr3_nt: TGTGCCAGCAGCATGTCGACAGAAGGAGGCTACACCTTC
cdr3_aa: CASSMSTEGGYTF

d_call: .
j_call: TRBJ1-1
v_call: TRBV5-1
clone_size: .
cdr3_nt: TGCGCCAGCAGCTACCGGGACGTAGCTTTCTTT
cdr3_aa: CASSYRDVAFF

d_call: .
j_call: TRBJ2-3
v_call: TRBV6-5
clone_size: .
cdr3_nt: TGTGCCAGCAGTTACTCGAGTGAGGGGAAGGATACGCAGTATTTT
cdr3_aa: CASSYSSEGKDTQYF

d_call: TRBD2
j_call: TRBJ2-3
v_call: TRBV5-1
clone_size: .
cdr3_nt: TGCGCCAGCAGCCCTTCAGCTAGCGGCCATGTCACAGATACGCAGTATTTT
cdr3_aa: CASSPSASGHVTDTQYF

d_call: .
j_call: TRBJ1-3
v_call: TRBV25-1
clone_size: .
cdr3_nt: TGTGCCAGCAGTCTATCCGAAGACTCTGGAAACACCATATATTTT
cdr3_aa: CASSLSEDSGNTIYF

d_call: TRBD1
j_call: TRBJ2-7
v_call: TRBV2
clone_size: few
cdr3_nt: TGTGCCAGTAAACTCAGGGGGAACTACGAGCAGTACTTC
cdr3_aa: CASKLRGNYEQYF

d_call: TRBD1
j_call: TRBJ2-2
v_call: TRBV19
clone_size: .
cdr3_nt: TGTGCCAGTAGTATCTGGCAGGGGGCCGTCACCGGGGAGCTGTTTTTT
cdr3_aa: CASSIWQGAVTGELFF

d_call: .
j_call: TRBJ2-1
v_call: TRBV30
clone_size: .
cdr3_nt: TGTGCCTGGAGTAGGGGATACAATGAGCAGTTCTTC
cdr3_aa: CAWSRGYNEQFF

d_call: TRBD1
j_call: TRBJ2-7
v_call: TRBV11-2
clone_size: .
cdr3_nt: TGTGCCAGCAGCAAAGACAGGGAATCCTACGAGCAGTACTTC
cdr3_aa: CASSKDRESYEQYF

d_call: .
j_call: TRBJ1-1
v_call: TRBV3-1/TRBV3-2
clone_size: .
cdr3_nt: TGTGCCAGCAGCCCCTGGGAGGGGTTGGGCACTGAAGCTTTCTTT
cdr3_aa: CASSPWEGLGTEAFF

d_call: TRBD2
j_call: TRBJ2-3
v_call: TRBV9
clone_size: .
cdr3_nt: TGTGCCAGCAGCGCAGACCTAGCGGGGGGCACAGATACGCAGTATTTT
cdr3_aa: CASSADLAGGTDTQYF

d_call: .
j_call: TRBJ1-2
v_call: TRBV5-1
clone_size: .
cdr3_nt: TGCGCCAGCCGGCAGACAGCCGGCTACACCTTC
cdr3_aa: CASRQTAGYTF

d_call: .
j_call: TRBJ2-1
v_call: TRBV9
clone_size: .
cdr3_nt: TGTGCCAGCAGCGTAGAGACCCTCAATGAGCAGTTCTTC
cdr3_aa: CASSVETLNEQFF

d_call: TRBD1
j_call: TRBJ1-5
v_call: TRBV27
clone_size: .
cdr3_nt: TGTGCCAGCAGCCAGGACAGGTCCAATCAGCCCCAGCATTTT
cdr3_aa: CASSQDRSNQPQHF

d_call: TRBD1
j_call: TRBJ1-5
v_call: TRBV6-5
clone_size: .
cdr3_nt: TGTGCCAGCAGTTCGACAGGGGCTCAGCCCCAGCATTTT
cdr3_aa: CASSSTGAQPQHF

d_call: TRBD1
j_call: TRBJ1-2
v_call: TRBV4-1
clone_size: .
cdr3_nt: TGCGCCAGCAGCCAAGATCCTCGTGGGATAGGGGGCCGTGGCTACACCTTC
cdr3_aa: CASSQDPRGIGGRGYTF

d_call: .
j_call: TRBJ2-7
v_call: TRBV27
clone_size: .
cdr3_nt: TGTGCCAGCAGTCAACCGAATGACAGAAACCTCTACGAGCAGTACTTC
cdr3_aa: CASSQPNDRNLYEQYF

d_call: .
j_call: TRBJ1-3
v_call: TRBV5-4
clone_size: .
cdr3_nt: TGTGCCAGCAGCTTGGCTGGATCTGGAAACACCATATATTTT
cdr3_aa: CASSLAGSGNTIYF

d_call: .
j_call: TRBJ1-2
v_call: TRBV28
clone_size: .
cdr3_nt: TGTGCCAGCAGTTTGGCAGGGCTTGGCTACACCTTC
cdr3_aa: CASSLAGLGYTF

d_call: TRBD1
j_call: TRBJ1-2
v_call: TRBV10-3
clone_size: .
cdr3_nt: TGTGCCATCAGCGGGACAGGGCCCTATGGCTACACCTTC
cdr3_aa: CAISGTGPYGYTF

d_call: .
j_call: TRBJ1-5
v_call: TRBV19
clone_size: .
cdr3_nt: TGTGCCAGTAGTCCAGCTCGCAGGGTAGGGGACAATCAGCCCCAGCATTTT
cdr3_aa: CASSPARRVGDNQPQHF

d_call: .
j_call: TRBJ2-2
v_call: TRBV6-1
clone_size: once
cdr3_nt: TGTGCCAGCAGTGACGGCGGCAGCGTAAACACCGGGGAGCTGTTTTTT
cdr3_aa: CASSDGGSVNTGELFF

d_call: .
j_call: TRBJ1-2
v_call: TRBV12-3/TRBV12-4
clone_size: few
cdr3_nt: TGTGCCAGCAGTACAGGGAACTATGGCTACACCTTC
cdr3_aa: CASSTGNYGYTF

d_call: .
j_call: TRBJ1-5
v_call: TRBV2
clone_size: once
cdr3_nt: TGTGCCAGCAGTGAAATGGGGGGGTTCTATAGCAATCAGCCCCAGCATTTT
cdr3_aa: CASSEMGGFYSNQPQHF

d_call: .
j_call: TRBJ1-1
v_call: TRBV11-2
clone_size: .
cdr3_nt: TGTGCCAGCAGCTTATTGCAGGGGCCCACTGAAGCTTTCTTT
cdr3_aa: CASSLLQGPTEAFF

d_call: .
j_call: TRBJ1-1
v_call: TRBV18
clone_size: .
cdr3_nt: TGTGCCAGCTCTCCCCCCAACATGAACACTGAAGCTTTCTTT
cdr3_aa: CASSPPNMNTEAFF

d_call: .
j_call: TRBJ2-7
v_call: TRBV19
clone_size: .
cdr3_nt: TGTGCCAGTAGTAGTGGGGCTTCCGACTCCTACTACGAGCAGTACTTC
cdr3_aa: CASSSGASDSYYEQYF

d_call: TRBD1
j_call: TRBJ2-7
v_call: TRBV7-2
clone_size: few
cdr3_nt: TGTGCCAGCACCCAAACAGGGGTACGAACCTACGAGCAGTACTTC
cdr3_aa: CASTQTGVRTYEQYF